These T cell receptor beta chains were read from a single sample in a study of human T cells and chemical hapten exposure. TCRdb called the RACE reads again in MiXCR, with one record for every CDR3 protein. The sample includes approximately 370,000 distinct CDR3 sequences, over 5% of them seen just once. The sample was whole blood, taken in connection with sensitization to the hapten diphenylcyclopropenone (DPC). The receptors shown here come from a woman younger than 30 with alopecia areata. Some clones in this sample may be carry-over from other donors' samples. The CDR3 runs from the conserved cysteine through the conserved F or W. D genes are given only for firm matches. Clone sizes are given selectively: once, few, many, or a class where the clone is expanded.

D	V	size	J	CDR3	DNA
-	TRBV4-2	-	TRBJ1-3	CASSQEDSGNTIYF	TGTGCCAGCAGCCAAGAAGACAGTGGAAACACCATATATTTT
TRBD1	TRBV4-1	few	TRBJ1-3	CASSPRQGQGNTIYF	TGCGCCAGCAGCCCCCGACAGGGTCAGGGAAACACCATATATTTT
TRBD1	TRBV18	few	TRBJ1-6	CASSPGTGRSPLHF	TGTGCCAGCTCACCAGGGACAGGGCGTTCACCCCTCCACTTT
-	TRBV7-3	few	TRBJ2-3	CASSRGALTDTQYF	TGTGCCAGCAGTAGAGGGGCACTAACAGATACGCAGTATTTT
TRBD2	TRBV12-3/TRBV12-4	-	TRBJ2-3	CASSERSGGAADTQYF	TGTGCCAGCAGCGAACGTAGCGGGGGGGCCGCAGATACGCAGTATTTT
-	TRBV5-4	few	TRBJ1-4	CASSLDPSGSNEKLFF	TGTGCCAGCAGCCTGGACCCCTCCGGGAGCAATGAAAAACTGTTTTTT
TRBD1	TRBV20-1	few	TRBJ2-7	CSVLPDRESSYEQYF	TGCAGTGTTTTACCCGACAGGGAAAGCTCCTACGAGCAGTACTTC
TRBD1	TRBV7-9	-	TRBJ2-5	CASSHDDRAQETQYF	TGTGCCAGCAGTCACGATGACAGGGCCCAAGAGACCCAGTACTTC
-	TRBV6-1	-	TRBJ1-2	CASNLPDSVGGGYTF	TGTGCCAGCAACCTTCCCGACTCCGTCGGCGGTGGCTACACCTTC
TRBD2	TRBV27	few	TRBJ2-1	CASSLRGGGDEQFF	TGTGCCAGCAGTTTACGGGGGGGCGGCGATGAGCAGTTCTTC
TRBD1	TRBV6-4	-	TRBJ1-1	CASSDSHRGTEAFF	TGTGCCAGCAGTGACTCGCACAGGGGCACTGAAGCTTTCTTT
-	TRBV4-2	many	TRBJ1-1	CASSQGDSGVKTEAFF	TGTGCCAGCAGCCAAGGGGATTCGGGGGTGAAGACTGAAGCTTTCTTT
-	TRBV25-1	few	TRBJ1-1	CASSVGDSLNTEAFF	TGTGCCAGCAGTGTTGGAGACAGCTTGAACACTGAAGCTTTCTTT